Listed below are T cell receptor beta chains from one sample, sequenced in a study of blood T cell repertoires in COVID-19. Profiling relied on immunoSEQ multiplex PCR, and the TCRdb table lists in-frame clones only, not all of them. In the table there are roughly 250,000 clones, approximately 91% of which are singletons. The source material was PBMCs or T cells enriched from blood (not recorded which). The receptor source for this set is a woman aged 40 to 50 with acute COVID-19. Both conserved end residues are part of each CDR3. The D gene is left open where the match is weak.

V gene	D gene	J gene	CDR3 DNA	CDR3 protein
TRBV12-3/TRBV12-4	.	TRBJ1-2	TGTGCCACCTTCAGGGCGGGGCATGGCTACACCTTC	CATFRAGHGYTF
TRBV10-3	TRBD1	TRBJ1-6	TGTGCCATCAGGGACACAGGGGCGCAATCACCCCTCCACTTT	CAIRDTGAQSPLHF
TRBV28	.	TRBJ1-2	TGTGCCAGCAGTTCGAGGAGTAACTATGGCTACACCTTC	CASSSRSNYGYTF
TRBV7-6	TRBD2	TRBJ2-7	TGTGCCAGCAGCTCCGGAACGGGACTAGCGGATGAGCAGTACTTC	CASSSGTGLADEQYF
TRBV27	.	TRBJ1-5	TGTGCCAGCAGTCGACAGTATAGCAATCAGCCCCAGCATTTT	CASSRQYSNQPQHF
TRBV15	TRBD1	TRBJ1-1	TGTGCCACCAGCAAGACTCGGACAGGGACGCACACTGAAGCTTTCTTT	CATSKTRTGTHTEAFF
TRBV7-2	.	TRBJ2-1	TGTGCCAGCAGCTCTCAGGGGCGGAGCTCCTACAATGAGCAGTTCTTC	CASSSQGRSSYNEQFF
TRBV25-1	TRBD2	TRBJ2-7	TGTGCCAGCAGTGGAGCCGGACTAGCGGGAGGCCACGAGCAGTACTTC	CASSGAGLAGGHEQYF
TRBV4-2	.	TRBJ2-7	TGTGCCAGCAGCTACCGACCTCAAGCCGGGGACGAGCAGTACTTC	CASSYRPQAGDEQYF
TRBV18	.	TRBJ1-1	TGTGCCAGCTCACCCCTAACAGGGTGGGACACTGAAGCTTTCTTT	CASSPLTGWDTEAFF